This T cell receptor (beta chain) was captured by sequencing in a study of blood T cell repertoires in COVID-19. The protocol was immunoSEQ multiplex PCR, while the TCRdb copy is restricted to in-frame clones and leaves out a portion. Here the sample spans roughly 330,000 clones, 86% being singletons. Germline trimming cut 6 bases from V and 7 bases from J; bases unmatched to any gene: 6. This CDR3 spans 13 amino acids. Germline V lookup: CDR1 MDHEN, CDR2 SYDVKM. The TCR originated in a woman aged 45-59 years with acute or convalescent COVID-19. The sample comprised peripheral blood. V is TRBV28 and J is TRBJ1-1; the match to TRBD1 covers 9 bases. The CDR3 nucleotides are TGTGCCAGCAGGAAAGACAGGGGGGGTGAAGCTTTCTTT. Amino acids: CASRKDRGGEAFF.